This note documents a single TCR beta chain sequence. There are 13 residues in the CDR3. V trimming: 6 bases; J trimming: 0 bases; junction bases outside the gene matches: 5. Germline V lookup: CDR1 SQVTM, CDR2 ANQGSEA. This entry is derived from a study of blood T cell repertoires in COVID-19. Sequencing was performed with immunoSEQ multiplex PCR; in TCRdb, only in-frame clones are kept and a portion is missing. Among 85,000 to 120,000 clones, about 64% were seen once, and the ten largest hold approximately 0.9%. What was sequenced was peripheral blood. The sequence was collected from a human donor with acute or convalescent COVID-19. The donor label of this sample is uncertain. V gene TRBV29-1 combines with J gene TRBJ2-7; 7 bases are a match to TRBD1. CDR3 sequence (DNA): TGCAGCGTAAGGGGACAGAGCTCCTACGAGCAGTACTTC. Translating gives CSVRGQSSYEQYF.